Presented here are 3 T cell receptor beta chains from one specimen sequenced in a study of cytomegalovirus exposure and HLA in healthy donors. The study ran its PCR with 60 Vbeta and 13 Jbeta primers. Here immunoSEQ multiplex PCR was the method, and the copy in TCRdb shows in-frame clones only, minus some. The sample includes under 150,000 clones, roughly 80% of them seen just once. Sequencing was done on a sample of PBMCs. The receptors originated from a man in his forties in good health and CMV-seropositive.

This clone was observed once. V and J are TRBV5-8 and TRBJ2-3, with 9 bases fitting TRBD1. CDR1 is SGHTS, CDR2 YDEGEE, per germline. This CDR3 is built from 17 residues. The CDR3 DNA sequence: TGTTCATTCGAGGGGACAGGGCCAACGGTTTTCACAGATACGCAGTATTTT. Translated, it gives CSFEGTGPTVFTDTQYF.

The chain joins TRBV5-1 to TRBJ1-2, with TRBD1 as a possible D gene (5 bases). CDR1 SGHRS and CDR2 YFSETQ come from the germline V gene. This CDR3 contains 13 residues. V lost 3 bases and J lost 3, with 9 bases in between. Here the CDR3 reads CASSSDIYYGYTF. In DNA, the CDR3 is TGCGCCAGCAGCTCGGACATATACTATGGCTACACCTTC.

The chain joins TRBV18 to TRBJ2-1, with 7 positions matching TRBD1. J was trimmed by 3 bases and V by 5 bases; bases with no gene match: 4. This CDR3 has 14 amino acids. Per the germline V gene, CDR1 is KGHSH and CDR2 is LQKENI. CDR3 amino acids: CASSIGQVYNEQFF. CDR3 nucleotides: TGTGCCAGCTCAATTGGACAGGTCTACAATGAGCAGTTCTTC. The variable domain in full, completed from reference TRBV18 and TRBJ2-1, reads NAGVMQNPRHLVRRRGQEARLRCSPMKGHSHVYWYRQLPEEGLKFMVYLQKENIIDESGMPKERFSAEFPKEGPSILRIQQVVRGDSAAYFCASSIGQVYNEQFFGPGTRLTVL.